The clone carrying this T cell receptor (beta chain) occurred many times. Its target is not known. Possible read error: a much larger clone is one base away. This entry belongs to a study of T cells in Graves' hyperthyroidism and ophthalmopathy. Regarding the study as a whole: Blood also held most thyroid clonotypes expanded beyond 0.001.

CDR1 and CDR2 (germline): GTSNPN, SVGIG (reference sequence). This CDR3 contains 12 residues. RNA transcripts provided the source from which TCR beta CDR3 regions were amplified. The HTBI primer set drove a first-round RT-PCR of the TCR CDR3. Each CDR3 protein gets one entry after TCRdb re-called the multiplex PCR reads with MiXCR. The sample carries approximately 600,000 distinct CDR3 sequences, 13% to 15% recorded once. The chain combines TRBV30 with TRBJ2-7, with 8 bases aligning to TRBD2. Sequencing input: blood. The receptor comes from a woman aged 18-30 years with Graves' ophthalmopathy. CDR3 region: CAGSGSSYEQYF. The CDR3 DNA reads as TGTGCCGGGAGCGGGAGCTCCTACGAGCAGTACTTC.